This record looks at one T cell receptor (beta chain) sequence and its context. Germline CDR1 and CDR2: SEHNR and FQNEAQ (reference sequence). CDR3 size: 16 residues. Unmatched junction bases numbered 11, after V lost 5 bases and J lost 5 bases. This entry belongs to a study of OX40 agonist ivuxolimab in advanced cancers. The protocol was immunoSEQ multiplex PCR, while the TCRdb copy is restricted to in-frame clones and leaves out a portion. The data contain more than 75,000 clones, around four fifths of them seen just once; the ten biggest clones take up 6.6%. The source was CD4+ or CD8+ T cells sorted from blood, collected in a trial of the OX40 agonist ivuxolimab. This TCR was recovered from an adult with an advanced solid tumor such as melanoma, head and neck, liver or kidney cancer. The chain combines TRBV7-9 with TRBJ1-2; 10 bases align to TRBD1. CDR3 amino acids: CASSLYRDRGDYGYTF. The CDR3 DNA sequence: TGTGCCAGCAGCCTATACCGGGACAGGGGAGATTATGGCTACACCTTC.